The 16 T cell receptor beta chains given below trace back to one sample, sequenced in a study of regulatory T cells in long-lasting Graves disease. Time point specified: newly diagnosed GD, antithyroid drugs for less than 3 months. RNA isolated from PBMCs was used to make the TCR library. CDR3 regions were amplified by Arm-PCR using iRepertoire HTBI primers to build TCR beta libraries. One entry per CDR3 protein, called by TCRdb with MiXCR from the multiplex PCR reads. Of roughly 400,000 distinct CDR3 sequences listed, 16% are singletons. These data also formed part of another study, on T cells in Graves' hyperthyroidism and ophthalmopathy.

The specimen was peripheral blood mononuclear cells (PBMCs), collected at new diagnosis, from a patient treated with antithyroid drugs. The source of these receptors is a woman aged 18-29 years with Graves disease.

This clonotype was counted at least ten times. The chain recombines TRBV20-1 with TRBJ2-3; 9 bases fit TRBD2. V lost 6 bases to trimming and J lost 4 bases; unmatched junction nucleotides: 8. This CDR3 has 14 amino acids. Germline CDR1 is DFQATT and CDR2 is SNEGSKA (reference sequence). The CDR3 DNA reads TGCAGTGCCCCCGGCGGCGGGAGGGCAGATACGCAGTATTTT. As protein: CSAPGGGRADTQYF.

This clonotype was counted many times. The chain combines TRBV13 with TRBJ2-1; D perhaps matches TRBD2 (5 bases). This CDR3 is 16 amino acids long. Germline V gives CDR1 PRHDT, CDR2 FYEKMQ (reference sequence). The germline V and J ends were trimmed by 7 bases and 4 bases, with 20 bases remaining between them. In DNA form, the CDR3 reads TGTGCCAGCACCAACCCGACCGGGAAAGAGTACAATGAGCAGTTCTTC. Protein product: CASTNPTGKEYNEQFF.

This chain joins TRBV19 and TRBJ2-2; unclear D gene. The CDR3 contains 15 residues. With 3 bases removed from V and 2 bases from J, the gap between germline ends came to 10 bases. Per the germline V gene, CDR1 is LNHDA and CDR2 is SQIVND (reference sequence). For the CDR3, the DNA is TGTGCCAGTAGTATGGGGATGACCAACACCGGGGAGCTGTTTTTT. This sequence encodes CASSMGMTNTGELFF. The full variable domain, in which reference TRBV19 and TRBJ2-2 provide the parts outside the CDR3, is DGGITQSPKYLFRKEGQNVTLSCEQNLNHDAMYWYRQDPGQGLRLIYYSQIVNDFQKGDIAEGYSVSREKKESFPLTVTSAQKNPTAFYLCASSMGMTNTGELFFGEGSRLTVL.

This clonotype was counted only a few times. This chain links TRBV28 with TRBJ1-6; 9 nucleotides line up with TRBD1. This CDR3 is built from 15 residues. The J segment lost 10 bases and the V segment lost 6 bases, leaving 10 bases of the junction unmatched. The germline V gene encodes CDR1 MDHEN and CDR2 SYDVKM. The DNA of the CDR3 is TGTGCCAGCAGCACAAATGGACAGGGGAACTCACCCCTCCACTTT. This translates into CASSTNGQGNSPLHF.

The V call is TRBV6-2 or TRBV6-3, the J call TRBJ2-7, with 9 positions matching TRBD1. The CDR3 runs 15 residues. Germline V lookup: CDR1 MNHEY, CDR2 SVGEGT. V shed 6 bases and J 3 bases; nucleotides not matched to a gene: 9. As DNA, the CDR3 is TGTGCCAGCAGACGAACGAGGACAGGGGTCTACGAGCAGTACTTC. It yields the protein CASRRTRTGVYEQYF.

The chain employs TRBV4-1 and TRBJ2-5, with a tentative D call TRBD1 (6 bases). In germline, CDR1 is MGHRA, CDR2 YSYEKL. The CDR3 totals 15 residues. Between the trimmed V and J ends, which lost 1 base and 0 bases, there was a span of 9 bases. CDR3 amino acids: CASSQATGNQETQYF. CDR3 bases: TGCGCCAGCAGCCAAGCCACAGGGAACCAAGAGACCCAGTACTTC.

This clonotype occurred many times. The rearrangement joins TRBV6-1 to TRBJ1-2, with D tentatively TRBD1 (6 bases). This CDR3 comprises 14 residues. Trimming pared 7 bases from V and 6 bases from J, leaving 18 bases between. From germline, CDR1 is MNHNS and CDR2 SASEGT. CDR3 loop: CASTEMTGVHGYTF. CDR3 sequence (DNA): TGTGCCAGCACGGAAATGACAGGAGTTCATGGCTACACCTTC.

Comment on this clonotype: The junction does not match germline at one end; this may be a read error. The chain combines TRBV5-1 with TRBJ2-2; D remains ambiguous. The germline CDR1 and CDR2 sequences are SGHRS and YFSETQ. There are 15 residues in the CDR3. CDR3 in amino acids: CASNSGGSNIGELFF. The CDR3 DNA follows: TGCGCCAGCAACTCGGGCGGATCGAACATCGGGGAGCTGTTTTTT. Looking up the rest from reference TRBV5-1 and TRBJ2-2 gives the full variable domain: KAGVTQTPRYLIKTRGQQVTLSCSPISGHRSVSWYQQTPGQGLQFLFEYFSETQRNKGNFPGRFSGRQFSNSRSEMNVSTLELGDSALYLCASNSGGSNIGELFFGEGSRLTVL.

This clonotype was seen at least ten times. V usage is TRBV12-3 or TRBV12-4 and J usage is TRBJ2-1; TRBD1 might be the D (6 bases). This CDR3 has 14 residues. Trimming took 3 bases from V and 6 from J, leaving 12 bases between them. The DNA of the CDR3 is TGTGCCAGCAGTTTGCGAGGGACAACCAATGAGCAGTTCTTC. Protein product: CASSLRGTTNEQFF.

This clonotype was recorded many times. CDR3 sequence (DNA): TGTGCCAGCACCACTGGCGGAGCGGGAGGACCTTGGGGGCAGTACTTC. Protein sequence: CASTTGGAGGPWGQYF. This chain connects TRBV28 to TRBJ2-7; 9 bases line up with TRBD2. In germline, CDR1 is MDHEN, CDR2 SYDVKM. Losses at the gene ends were 7 bases for V and 9 bases for J; bases not matched to a gene: 19. The CDR3 is made up of 16 amino acids.

This chain links TRBV10-3 with TRBJ2-3; TRBD2 matches 8 bases. The CDR3 extends over 16 amino acids. Trimming cost V 4 bases and J 0 bases; bases outside gene matches: 6. Germline CDR1 ENHRY, CDR2 SYGVKD. The DNA of the CDR3 is TGTGCCATCAGTGGGGGAGTAGCGGGGAGCACAGATACGCAGTATTTT. This gives the protein CAISGGVAGSTDTQYF.

This clonotype came up many times. This chain links TRBV2 with TRBJ1-1; D possibly corresponds to TRBD1 (6 bases). CDR3 size: 14 residues. CDR1 is SNHLY, CDR2 FYNNEI, per germline. V was pared by 4 bases and J by 0 bases, with 9 bases between. For the CDR3, the DNA is TGTGCCAGCAGTGGACAGGCAATGAACACTGAAGCTTTCTTT. The encoded protein is CASSGQAMNTEAFF.

The sample holds many counts of this clonotype. The genes are TRBV7-9 and TRBJ2-7, with D maybe TRBD1 (5 bases). V was cut by 7 bases and J by 2 bases, with 12 bases left in between. CDR3 size: 13 residues. Germline CDR1 reads SEHNR; CDR2 reads FQNEAQ (reference sequence). CDR3 DNA sequence: TGTGCCAGCACCGACAGAAATACCTACGAGCAGTACTTC. Its protein is CASTDRNTYEQYF.

This clonotype has a count of ten or more. V gene TRBV12-5 combines with J gene TRBJ2-5; D is unresolved. The CDR3 sequence is 17 residues long. The V gene's germline CDR1 is LGHNT and CDR2 FRNRAP. Trimming took off 4 bases at V and 1 base at J, with 19 bases between the two ends. The CDR3 DNA reads TGTGCTAGTGGTTACCTGCCACCGATCAATTCCCAAGAGACCCAGTACTTC. Its protein is CASGYLPPINSQETQYF.

In its sample, this clonotype was seen a few times. The V gene is TRBV18, the J gene TRBJ1-5; D possibly corresponds to TRBD1 (5 bases). CDR1 KGHSH and CDR2 LQKENI come from the germline V gene. The length of the CDR3 is 17 residues. Trimming took 3 bases from V and 2 from J, leaving 17 bases between them. The CDR3 sequence: CASSPSGQGTGNQPQHF. The DNA for the CDR3 is TGTGCCAGCTCACCTTCAGGGCAGGGAACGGGCAATCAGCCCCAGCATTTT.

The rearrangement links TRBV7-9 to TRBJ2-1; TRBD2 might be the D (7 bases). The CDR3 contains 15 residues. The germline gives CDR1 SEHNR, CDR2 FQNEAQ (reference sequence). Trimming removed 5 bases at V and 5 bases at J, with 16 bases between. CDR3: CASSRGDTGDNEQFF. Written as DNA, the CDR3 is TGTGCCAGCAGCCGGGGGGACACCGGGGACAATGAGCAGTTCTTC.